The sequence of this T cell receptor (beta chain) was determined in a study of blood T cell repertoires in COVID-19. Overall study context: From the United States, Italy and Spain came samples of acute and convalescent COVID-19. T cells, B-cell-depleted T cells, or PBMCs provided the cDNA or gDNA that served as material.

This clone has a single count. Source study methods: Amplification of reference gene primers was used by the study to estimate nucleated cell counts. Profiling relied on immunoSEQ multiplex PCR, and the TCRdb table lists in-frame clones only, not all of them. D and trimming come from the DNA, and the V and J calls and clone size come from that table. The data hold some 73,000 clones, with over 65% observed a single time. From germline, CDR1 is SGHRS and CDR2 YFSETQ. This CDR3 region has 15 residues. Unmatched junction bases numbered 5, after V lost 1 base and J lost 4 bases. Source material: peripheral blood. The receptor was derived from a woman aged 60-75 years with acute or convalescent COVID-19. The chain uses TRBV5-1 and TRBJ1-1, with 9 positions matching TRBD1. Written as DNA, the CDR3 is TGCGCCAGCAGCTTGTCCCCGACAGGGGGCACTGAAGCTTTCTTT. It translates to CASSLSPTGGTEAFF.